The present TCR beta chain was sequenced within a study of shared clonotypes between healthy human individuals. In the study overall: Donors consisted of a couple of women and a few men between 18 and 49. Each donor's CD8 memory used one plate, CD8 naive two, each CD4 subset three. Study-wide results and limits: The naive CD4 repertoires of four donors were compared, and roughly 5% of clonotypes were shared.

Negatively enriched CD4+ T cells were divided by CD45RA into naive and memory. Repertoires were generated with immunoSEQ multiplex PCR, while TCRdb's copy carries only in-frame clones and drops some. The sample holds around 1,000,000 clones, 77% seen once. Germline V lookup: CDR1 LNHNV, CDR2 YYDKDF (reference sequence). V lost 5 bases to trimming and J lost 7 bases, with 23 bases between them. The CDR3 covers 17 residues. As for this clone: The antigen is not known.

The sample taken for sequencing was memory CD4+ T cells from PBMCs. The subset denotes: CD45RA-negative fraction. This chain connects TRBV15 to TRBJ2-2; TRBD2 might be the D (6 bases). This TCR came from a man aged 18 to 29 in good health. Some clones in this sample may be carry-over from other donors' samples. For the CDR3, the DNA is TGTGCCACCAGCCGGCCCGACGTGAATAGGGGAGGCGGGGAGCTGTTTTTT. Amino acid sequence: CATSRPDVNRGGGELFF.